The T cell receptor (beta chain) under discussion was sequenced for a study of T cell responses to AZD1222 COVID-19 vaccine. General study points: The donor cohort was predominantly white British with a female majority, and clonal diversity may have been underestimated. Vaccine-associated CD4 TCRs ranged over spike, dominating at 160-218 and 743-854. Rises in breadth and depth of Spike-specific TCRs came after two AZD1222 doses.

Produced via immunoSEQ multiplex PCR; TCRdb's table is partial and in-frame only. The data show around 160,000 clones, 89% seen once. On this clone: Antigen: not known.

Germline V gene lookup returns CDR1 SGHTA and CDR2 FQGTGA. Trimming shortened V by 2 bases and J by 6 bases, and 14 bases separated the two germline ends. This CDR3 has 15 amino acids. The sample consisted of peripheral blood, taken on day 0 of AZD1222 vaccination. The source is an adult in good health. The V and J genes are TRBV7-3 and TRBJ2-1, with D perhaps TRBD1 or TRBD2 (6 bases each). The chain's CDR3 is CASSLWGATINEQFF. In DNA, the CDR3 is TGTGCCAGCAGCTTATGGGGGGCCACGATCAATGAGCAGTTCTTC.